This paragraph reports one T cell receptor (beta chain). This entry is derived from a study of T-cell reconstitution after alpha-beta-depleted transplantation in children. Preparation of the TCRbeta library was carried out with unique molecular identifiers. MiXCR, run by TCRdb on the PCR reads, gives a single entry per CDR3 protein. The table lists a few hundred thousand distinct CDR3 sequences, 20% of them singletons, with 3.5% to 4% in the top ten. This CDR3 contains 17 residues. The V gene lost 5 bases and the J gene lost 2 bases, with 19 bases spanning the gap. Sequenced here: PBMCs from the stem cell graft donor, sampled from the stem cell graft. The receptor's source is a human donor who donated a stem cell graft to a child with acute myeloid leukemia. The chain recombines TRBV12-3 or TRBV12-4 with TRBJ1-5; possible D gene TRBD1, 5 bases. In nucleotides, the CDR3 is TGTGCCAGCAGTCCTCTCCCATCAGGGTTAGGCAATCAGCCCCAGCATTTT. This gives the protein CASSPLPSGLGNQPQHF.